Presented here are 12 T cell receptor beta chains from one specimen sequenced in a study of CD8+CD57+ T cells in acquired aplastic anemia. Genomic DNA was employed as the template in profiling TCR beta VDJ and CDR3. A single record per CDR3 protein comes from TCRdb applying MiXCR to the reads. The profile covers roughly 98,000 distinct CDR3 sequences, with approximately 73% appearing a single time and 55% to 65% taken by the ten largest. In patients chosen for sequencing, flow cytometry had shown CD8+CD57+ cell expansion. Sequencing input: sorted CD4+, CD8+, or CD8+CD57+ T cells (not recorded which) from PBMCs. These receptors came from a human donor with aplastic anemia.

The V call is TRBV2, the J call TRBJ1-2, with D perhaps TRBD1 (6 bases). V lost 4 bases, J lost 6 bases, and 15 bases lay in between. From germline, CDR1 is SNHLY and CDR2 FYNNEI. This CDR3 comprises 14 residues. DNA for the CDR3: TGTGCCAGCAGTGTAACTGGGGGGGGCGATGGCTACACCTTC. It codes for CASSVTGGGDGYTF.

A note on this clonotype: An end of the junction does not agree with germline; a read error may underlie this. The rearrangement joins TRBV7-9 to TRBJ1-1; D gene uncertain. The germline V gene encodes CDR1 SEHNR and CDR2 FQNEAQ (reference sequence). The length of the CDR3 is 13 residues. The CDR3 is CAGSLGVNTEAFF. The CDR3, as DNA: TGTGCCGGCAGCTTAGGCGTTAACACTGAAGCTTTCTTT.

A few counts support this clonotype. The chain joins TRBV24-1 to TRBJ2-7; D is perhaps TRBD1 (6 bases). Trimming removed 12 bases at V and 3 bases at J, with 17 bases between. CDR1 is KGHDR and CDR2 is SFDVKD in the germline V gene. The CDR3 has 13 amino acids. The CDR3 DNA follows: TGTGCCGTCGGTGGGGCAGGGGACTACGAGCAGTACTTC. Its protein is CAVGGAGDYEQYF.

The V call is TRBV10-3, the J call TRBJ2-3, with TRBD1 as a possible D gene (5 bases). V dropped 5 bases and J dropped 5 bases, with 8 bases sitting between them. The CDR3 sequence is 12 residues long. The germline gives CDR1 ENHRY, CDR2 SYGVKD. In DNA form, the CDR3 reads TGTGCCATCAGTCCAGGGTTAGATACGCAGTATTTT. It codes for CAISPGLDTQYF.

This clonotype was detected a few times. J is TRBJ2-1 and V is TRBV29-1; no definite D call. This CDR3 contains 12 residues. V dropped 4 bases and J dropped 5 bases, with 9 bases sitting between them. CDR1 and CDR2 from the germline V gene are SQVTM and ANQGSEA. The chain's CDR3 is CSVASSDNEQFF. The CDR3 DNA sequence: TGCAGCGTTGCCAGTTCAGACAATGAGCAGTTCTTC.

Comments on this clonotype: This is likely a read error, given that the CDR3 carries no conserved phenylalanine or tryptophan at its end. V is TRBV3-1 and J is TRBJ2-5; D gene uncertain. Germline-derived CDR1 and CDR2 are LGHDT and YNNKEL (reference sequence). V lost 4 bases, J lost 5 bases, and 8 bases lay in between. The CDR3 length is 12 residues. Written as DNA, the CDR3 is TGTGCCAGCAGCCCCGCGTACGAGACCCAGTACTAC. It translates to CASSPAYETQYY.

The chain combines TRBV25-1 with TRBJ1-2; 8 bases match TRBD1. Germline CDR1 MGHDK, CDR2 SYGVNS. Losses at the gene ends were 6 bases for V and 6 bases for J; bases not matched to a gene: 3. The CDR3 sequence is 12 residues long. CDR3 loop: CASRDRANGYTF. The CDR3, as DNA: TGTGCCAGCAGGGACAGGGCTAATGGCTACACCTTC.

This chain joins TRBV24-1 and TRBJ1-2; 8 nucleotides agree with TRBD1. The J segment lost 8 bases and the V segment lost 3 bases, leaving 7 bases of the junction unmatched. The CDR3 contains 14 residues. CDR1 and CDR2 (germline): KGHDR, SFDVKD. The CDR3 spells CATSDPTGDGGYTF. The CDR3 DNA reads TGTGCCACCAGTGATCCGACAGGGGATGGGGGCTACACCTTC.

The chain links TRBV2 to TRBJ2-1; 9 nucleotides agree with TRBD2. J was trimmed by 5 bases and V by 4 bases; bases with no gene match: 3. The germline V gene encodes CDR1 SNHLY and CDR2 FYNNEI. The CDR3 is 14 residues long. CDR3 nucleotide sequence: TGTGCCAGCAGTGGGACTAGCGCAAACAATGAGCAGTTCTTC. It translates to CASSGTSANNEQFF.

This chain uses TRBV12-3 or TRBV12-4 with TRBJ2-7, with D perhaps matching TRBD1 or TRBD2 (5 bases each). The length of the CDR3 is 13 residues. Deletions cut 6 bases from V and 3 bases from J, with 12 bases between. The CDR3 bases are TGTGCCAGCAGGCTGGGACGGCTCTACGAGCAGTACTTC. It translates to CASRLGRLYEQYF.

The gene calls are TRBV25-1 and TRBJ2-7, with 10 nucleotides matching TRBD1. The CDR3 is 13 amino acids. CDR1 and CDR2 (germline): MGHDK, SYGVNS. The V segment lost 10 bases and the J segment 5 bases; nucleotides outside the gene matches: 8. The CDR3 nucleotides are TGTGCCACGAGACAGGGGGCTGTCGACGAGCAGTACTTC. It is translated as CATRQGAVDEQYF.

The rearrangement links TRBV20-1 to TRBJ2-2; no definite D call. V lost 0 bases and J 4 bases, leaving 6 bases between the germline ends. Germline V CDR1 and CDR2: DFQATT, SNEGSKA (reference sequence). This CDR3 has 13 amino acids. CDR3 DNA: TGCAGTGCTAGAGATCTGGGCACCGGGGAGCTGTTTTTT. Translated, it gives CSARDLGTGELFF.